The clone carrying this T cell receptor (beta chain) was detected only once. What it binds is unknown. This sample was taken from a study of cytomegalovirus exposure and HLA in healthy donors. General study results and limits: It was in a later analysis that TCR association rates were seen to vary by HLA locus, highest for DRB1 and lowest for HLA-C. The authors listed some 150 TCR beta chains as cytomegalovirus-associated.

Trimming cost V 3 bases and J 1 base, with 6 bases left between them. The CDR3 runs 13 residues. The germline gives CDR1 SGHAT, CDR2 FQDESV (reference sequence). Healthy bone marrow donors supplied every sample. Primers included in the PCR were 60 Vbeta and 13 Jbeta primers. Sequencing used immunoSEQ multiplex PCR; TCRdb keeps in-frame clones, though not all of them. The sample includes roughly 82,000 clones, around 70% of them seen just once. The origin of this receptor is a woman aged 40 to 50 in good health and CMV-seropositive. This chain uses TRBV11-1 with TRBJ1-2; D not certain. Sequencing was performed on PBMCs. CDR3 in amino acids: CASSFHGNYGYTF. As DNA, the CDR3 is TGTGCCAGCAGCTTCCACGGTAACTATGGCTACACCTTC. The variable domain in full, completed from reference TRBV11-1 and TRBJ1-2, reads EAEVAQSPRYKITEKSQAVAFWCDPISGHATLYWYRQILGQGPELLVQFQDESVVDDSQLPKDRFSAERLKGVDSTLKIQPAELGDSAMYLCASSFHGNYGYTFGSGTRLTVV.